This T cell receptor beta chain was retrieved from a study of neurological immune-mediated disorders. Trimming stripped 1 base from V and 0 bases from J, with 9 bases between. The CDR3 spans 15 residues. In germline, CDR1 is SGHKS, CDR2 YYEKEE (reference sequence). Many counts were recorded for this clonotype. From 2 million PBMCs stored at -80 C, the unsorted libraries were generated. Template-switch 5'RACE cDNA synthesis added a 10-nucleotide unique molecular identifier. Over 170 million TCR-beta sequences from 15-18 subjects came from every sequencing run. TCRdb called the 5' RACE reads again in MiXCR, with one record for every CDR3 protein. Here the sample spans 55,000 to 65,000 distinct CDR3 sequences, roughly 13% being singletons.

The receptor's source is a woman aged 60-75 years with HTLV-1-associated myelopathy (HAM/TSP). V and J are TRBV5-5 and TRBJ2-3; D is unresolved. Sequenced: PBMCs. CDR3 coding DNA: TGTGCCAGCAGCTTGCCAGGTCTTAGCACAGATACGCAGTATTTT. Amino acids: CASSLPGLSTDTQYF.